The 6 T cell receptor beta chains given below trace back to one sample, sequenced in a study of identifying expanded T cells in peripheral blood. Only in-frame clones appear in the TCRdb table, and some are missing; sequencing was by immunoSEQ multiplex PCR. The table has around 50,000 clones, approximately 89% seen once. The sequenced sample was blood. These TCRs come from a person aged 18-70 years in good health.

The chain uses TRBV5-8 and TRBJ2-7; 7 bases line up with TRBD1. The CDR3 consists of 16 residues. CDR1 is SGHTS and CDR2 is YDEGEE in the germline V gene. Trimming at V came to 4 bases and at J to 3 bases, leaving 13 bases not matched to a gene. The CDR3 DNA follows: TGTGCCAGCAGCCATGAGGGGAGACAGGGCGGCTACGAGCAGTACTTC. It is translated as CASSHEGRQGGYEQYF.

This chain links TRBV9 with TRBJ1-4; D gene ambiguous. The V gene lost 1 base and the J gene lost 2 bases, with 9 bases spanning the gap. Germline V gene sequence: CDR1 SGDLS, CDR2 YYNGEE. The CDR3 totals 15 residues. In DNA, the CDR3 is TGTGCCAGCAGCGTATCCCCAGACACTAATGAAAAACTGTTTTTT. Protein product: CASSVSPDTNEKLFF.

This sequence joins TRBV18 and TRBJ1-2, with TRBD1 matching 10 bases. There are 14 residues in the CDR3. Trimming cost V 2 bases and J 6 bases; bases outside gene matches: 3. CDR1 is KGHSH and CDR2 is LQKENI in the germline V gene. The CDR3 bases are TGTGCCAGCTCACCATCGACAGGGGGCAATGGCTACACCTTC. It codes for CASSPSTGGNGYTF.

The chain carries TRBV28 and TRBJ1-1; D gene uncertain. The V gene lost 4 bases and the J gene lost 4 bases, with 7 bases spanning the gap. Germline V CDR1 and CDR2: MDHEN, SYDVKM. The CDR3 contains 12 residues. The CDR3 spells CASSSYGTEAFF. The CDR3 DNA follows: TGTGCCAGCAGTTCCTATGGCACTGAAGCTTTCTTT. Looking up the rest from reference TRBV28 and TRBJ1-1 gives the full variable domain: DVKVTQSSRYLVKRTGEKVFLECVQDMDHENMFWYRQDPGLGLRLIYFSYDVKMKEKGDIPEGYSVSREKKERFSLILESASTNQTSMYLCASSSYGTEAFFGQGTRLTVV.

V and J are TRBV9 and TRBJ2-5; D gene ambiguous. The germline gives CDR1 SGDLS, CDR2 YYNGEE. The CDR3 loop spans 11 amino acids. V was shortened by 0 bases and J by 5 bases, with 2 bases between the two germline ends. In DNA, the CDR3 is TGTGCCAGCAGCGTAGACGAGACCCAGTACTTC. Protein: CASSVDETQYF.

The gene calls are TRBV4-3 and TRBJ2-7, with 10 bases that match TRBD1. CDR1 LGHNA and CDR2 YSLEER come from the germline V gene. The CDR3 runs to 15 residues. With 5 bases clipped from V and 4 bases from J, the junction kept 8 bases outside the gene matches. The CDR3 is CASSNRDRGKYEQYF. In DNA, the CDR3 is TGCGCCAGCAGCAACCGGGACAGGGGCAAATACGAGCAGTACTTC.